This T cell receptor (beta chain) was retrieved from a study of cytomegalovirus exposure and HLA in healthy donors. V trimming: 4 bases; J trimming: 6 bases; junction bases outside the gene matches: 6. The CDR3 extends over 15 amino acids. CDR1 and CDR2 (germline): SGHRS, YFSETQ. The primer mix had 60 Vbeta and 13 Jbeta primers. Clones were sequenced by immunoSEQ multiplex PCR, and TCRdb holds only the in-frame ones, with some missing. The sample has over 60,000 clones, approximately 72% seen once; the top ten hold 7.4%. A few counts support this clone. The receptor's source is a woman aged 25 to 39 in good health and CMV-seropositive. The chain carries TRBV5-1 and TRBJ2-1; 11 bases fit TRBD2. Sequencing used PBMCs. Here the CDR3 reads CASSGSGTSGNEQFF. CDR3 nucleotides: TGCGCCAGCAGCGGATCCGGGACTAGCGGCAATGAGCAGTTCTTC.